The present T cell receptor (beta chain) was sequenced within a study of cytotoxic CD8 clonotypes in ibrutinib-treated CLL. Between the trimmed V and J ends, which lost 0 bases and 3 bases, there was a span of 6 bases. CDR1 and CDR2 (germline): GTSNPN, SVGIG (reference sequence). The CDR3 spans 13 residues. A single count supports this clone. This same CDR3 is encoded by further DNA sequences in the sample. Method: immunoSEQ multiplex PCR; TCRdb's copy keeps in-frame clones and lacks some. This sample has about 140,000 clones; approximately 75% occur once, and the top ten carry around 30%. The chain joins TRBV30 to TRBJ1-5, with D hard to call. This receptor was obtained from a human donor with chronic lymphocytic leukemia. The specimen comprised PBMCs, sampled after 12 months of ibrutinib treatment. The CDR3: CAWSVRSNQPQHF. CDR3 bases: TGTGCCTGGAGTGTCCGGTCCAATCAGCCCCAGCATTTT.